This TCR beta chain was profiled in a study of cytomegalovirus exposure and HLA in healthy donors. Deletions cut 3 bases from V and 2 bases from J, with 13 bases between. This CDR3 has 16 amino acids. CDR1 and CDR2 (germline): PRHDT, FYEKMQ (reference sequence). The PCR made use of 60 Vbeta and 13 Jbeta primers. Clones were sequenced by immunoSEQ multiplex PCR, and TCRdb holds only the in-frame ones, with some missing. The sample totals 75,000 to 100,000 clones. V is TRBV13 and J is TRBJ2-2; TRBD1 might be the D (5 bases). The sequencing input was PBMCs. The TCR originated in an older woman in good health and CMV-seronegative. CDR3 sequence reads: CASSFLGQFNTGELFF. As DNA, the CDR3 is TGTGCCAGCAGCTTTTTGGGGCAGTTCAACACCGGGGAGCTGTTTTTT.